The 8 T cell receptor beta chains listed next were all sequenced from one sample in a study of CXCR3-negative and CXCR3-positive naive CD8 T cells. The libraries of TRB cDNA were constructed through 5' RACE using UMI labels. TCRdb reprocessed the 5' RACE reads, keeping one entry per CDR3 protein, no DNA. The sample's table shows fewer than 60,000 distinct CDR3 sequences. Sequenced sample: memory CD8+ T cells from blood. The source is a human donor in good health. Some clones in this sample may be carry-over from other donors' samples.

This clonotype shows up as medium-sized by frequency. V is TRBV7-9 and J is TRBJ1-2; TCRdb reports TRBD1, a call that lacks DNA to check it against. The CDR3 extends over 14 amino acids. Germline V gives CDR1 SEHNR, CDR2 FQNEAQ (reference sequence). CDR3 region: CASSQGQGTNGYTF.

V is TRBV21-1 and J is TRBJ1-5. TRBV21-1 is given as a pseudogene. The CDR3 contains 13 residues. CDR3 loop: CASSMAQNQPQHF.

The chain has TRBV6-6 and TRBJ2-7; no DNA is available, so the TRBD1 call from TCRdb remains unchecked. The CDR3 spans 13 residues. Germline lookup yields CDR1 MNHNY and CDR2 SVGAGI (reference sequence). CDR3 loop: CASSSTAQYEQYF.

V usage is TRBV5-5 and J usage is TRBJ1-1. This CDR3 contains 14 residues. Germline CDR1 and CDR2: SGHKS and YYEKEE (reference sequence). The chain's CDR3 is CASSLGNEDTEAFF.

This chain links TRBV27 with TRBJ2-1; TCRdb's D call, TRBD2, is unchecked because there is no DNA. CDR1 and CDR2 (germline): MNHEY, SMNVEV (reference sequence). This CDR3 region has 16 residues. The CDR3 here is CASSLSSSGAYNEQFF.

This rearrangement joins TRBV7-2 to TRBJ2-7; the TCRdb call, TRBD1, lacks DNA for checking. CDR3 length: 13 amino acids. Germline-derived CDR1 and CDR2 are SGHTA and FQGNSA. The CDR3 here is CASSPGASYEQYF.

The chain employs TRBV27 and TRBJ2-2; the D gene TCRdb calls, TRBD1, cannot be checked with no DNA. Germline loops: CDR1 MNHEY, CDR2 SMNVEV (reference sequence). The length of the CDR3 is 17 residues. CDR3 region: CASSAYLTGLGTGELFF.

The chain employs TRBV20-1 and TRBJ2-1; absent DNA, TCRdb's TRBD2 call cannot be checked. Germline-derived CDR1 and CDR2 are DFQATT and SNEGSKA (reference sequence). CDR3 length equals 15 residues. CDR3 protein: CSASSGTSSYNEQFF.